The sequence of this T cell receptor beta chain was determined in a study of cytomegalovirus exposure and HLA in healthy donors. PCR was performed using 60 Vbeta and 13 Jbeta primers. This table comes from immunoSEQ multiplex PCR, and its TCRdb copy is limited to in-frame clones, with some not included. This repertoire shows hundreds of thousands of clones, under 80% found once; its top ten account for approximately 2.5%. The CDR3 is 13 amino acids. CDR1 is MNHNS, CDR2 SASEGT, per germline. J was trimmed by 5 bases and V by 6 bases; bases with no gene match: 3. This TCR was sampled from a female donor in good health and CMV-seronegative. The rearrangement uses TRBV6-1 and TRBJ2-5; 10 bases are shared with TRBD2. The sequencing sample was made of PBMCs. The CDR3 DNA sequence: TGTGCCAGCAGACTAGCGGGATTGGAGACCCAGTACTTC. This translates into CASRLAGLETQYF.